One and the same sample provided the 5 T cell receptor beta chains below, sequenced in a study of response to subunit inactivated influenza vaccine. TCRdb used MiXCR to reprocess the RT-PCR reads, holding one entry per CDR3 protein. The table shows 650,000 to 800,000 distinct CDR3 sequences, with roughly 14% occurring only once. Here the sequenced sample was PBMCs from blood, taken around 14 days before vaccination. These receptors were collected from a man between 50 and 59 years old who received an inactivated influenza vaccine.

V is TRBV2 and J is TRBJ2-1; TRBD1 agrees at 9 bases. Germline V CDR1 and CDR2: SNHLY, FYNNEI. J was trimmed by 4 bases and V by 7 bases; bases with no gene match: 5. The CDR3 runs 14 residues. CDR3 loop: CASNDRGGYNEQFF. Written as DNA, the CDR3 is TGTGCCAGCAATGACAGGGGGGGATACAATGAGCAGTTCTTC.

This clonotype was counted a few times. This chain connects TRBV19 to TRBJ1-5; 8 bases line up with TRBD1. Germline V gene lookup returns CDR1 LNHDA and CDR2 SQIVND (reference sequence). The CDR3 has 17 amino acids. Trimming cost V 6 bases and J 2 bases; bases outside gene matches: 12. CDR3 in DNA: TGTGCCAGTAGGAGCCGGGACAGGCTGTATGGCAATCAGCCCCAGCATTTT. Protein: CASRSRDRLYGNQPQHF.

Only a few counts were recorded for this clonotype. The chain couples TRBV15 to TRBJ2-7; maybe TRBD1 (6 bases). V lost 5 bases, J lost 1 base, and 9 bases lay in between. Germline V gene data show CDR1 as LNHNV and CDR2 as YYDKDF (reference sequence). The CDR3 has 13 residues. The CDR3 loop is CATSQGQSYEQYF. The CDR3 DNA reads TGTGCCACCAGCCAAGGACAGTCCTACGAGCAGTACTTC.

There are a few counts of this clonotype. This sequence joins TRBV20-1 and TRBJ2-3; 8 nucleotides align to TRBD2. Germline-derived CDR1 and CDR2 are DFQATT and SNEGSKA (reference sequence). V was pared by 1 base and J by 4 bases, with 13 bases of the junction left unmatched. CDR3 length equals 17 residues. The CDR3 region is CSARGPPGGGGADTQYF. As DNA, the CDR3 is TGCAGTGCTAGAGGGCCCCCGGGGGGGGGTGGAGCAGATACGCAGTATTTT.

The chain is built from TRBV4-1 and TRBJ2-7; D is perhaps TRBD1 (6 bases). Germline loops: CDR1 MGHRA, CDR2 YSYEKL. There are 14 residues in the CDR3. The germline V and J ends were trimmed by 1 base and 7 bases, with 14 bases remaining between them. The CDR3 nucleotides read TGCGCCAGCAGCCAAGTATCAGGGGAGATAGAGCAGTACTTC. Protein product: CASSQVSGEIEQYF.